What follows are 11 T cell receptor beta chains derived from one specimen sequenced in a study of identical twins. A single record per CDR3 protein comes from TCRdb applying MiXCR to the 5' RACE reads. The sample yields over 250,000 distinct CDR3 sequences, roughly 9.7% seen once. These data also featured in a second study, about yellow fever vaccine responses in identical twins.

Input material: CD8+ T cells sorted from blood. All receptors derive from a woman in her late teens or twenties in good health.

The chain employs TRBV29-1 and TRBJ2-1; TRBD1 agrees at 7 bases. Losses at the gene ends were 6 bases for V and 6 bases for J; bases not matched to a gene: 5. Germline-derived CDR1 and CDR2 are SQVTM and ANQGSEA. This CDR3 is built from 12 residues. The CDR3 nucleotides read TGCAGCGTCGGCACAGGGGTCAATGAGCAGTTCTTC. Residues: CSVGTGVNEQFF.

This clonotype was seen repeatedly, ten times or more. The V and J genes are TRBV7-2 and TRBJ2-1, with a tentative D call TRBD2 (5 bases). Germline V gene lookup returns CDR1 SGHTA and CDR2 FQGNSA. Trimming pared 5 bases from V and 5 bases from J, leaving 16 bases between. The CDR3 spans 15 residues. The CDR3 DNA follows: TGTGCCAGCAGCCGTCCCCTAGCTCTGAACAATGAGCAGTTCTTC. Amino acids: CASSRPLALNNEQFF. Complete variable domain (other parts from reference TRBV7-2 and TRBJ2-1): GAGVSQSPSNKVTEKGKDVELRCDPISGHTALYWYRQSLGQGLEFLIYFQGNSAPDKSGLPSDRFSAERTGGSVSTLTIQRTQQEDSAVYLCASSRPLALNNEQFFGPGTRLTVL.

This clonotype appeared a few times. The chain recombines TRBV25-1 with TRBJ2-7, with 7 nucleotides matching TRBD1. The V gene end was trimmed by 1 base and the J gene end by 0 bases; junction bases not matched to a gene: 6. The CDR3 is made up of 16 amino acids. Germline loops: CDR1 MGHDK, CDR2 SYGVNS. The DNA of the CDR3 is TGTGCCAGCAGTGAATGGAGAACAGGGGCCTCCTACGAGCAGTACTTC. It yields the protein CASSEWRTGASYEQYF.

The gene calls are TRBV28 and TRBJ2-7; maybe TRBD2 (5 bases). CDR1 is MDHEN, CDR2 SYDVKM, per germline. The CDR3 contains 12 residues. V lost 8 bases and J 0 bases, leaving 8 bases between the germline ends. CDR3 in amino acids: CASEGSSYEQYF. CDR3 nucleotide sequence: TGTGCCAGCGAAGGGAGCTCCTACGAGCAGTACTTC.

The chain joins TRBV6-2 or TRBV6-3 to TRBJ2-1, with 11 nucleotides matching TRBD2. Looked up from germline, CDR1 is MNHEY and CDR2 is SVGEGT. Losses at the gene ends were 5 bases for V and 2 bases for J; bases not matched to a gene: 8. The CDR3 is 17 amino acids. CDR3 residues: CASSPIAGGPPYNEQFF. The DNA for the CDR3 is TGTGCCAGCAGTCCAATAGCGGGAGGGCCCCCCTACAATGAGCAGTTCTTC.

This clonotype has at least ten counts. CDR3 nucleotides: TGCAGCCCTACGAGTAGCACAGATACGCAGTATTTT. It yields the protein CSPTSSTDTQYF. V usage is TRBV29-1 and J usage is TRBJ2-3, with no clear D. Germline V gene sequence: CDR1 SQVTM, CDR2 ANQGSEA. CDR3 length equals 12 residues. The V end lost 8 bases, the J end lost 0 bases, and 9 bases lay between the germline ends.

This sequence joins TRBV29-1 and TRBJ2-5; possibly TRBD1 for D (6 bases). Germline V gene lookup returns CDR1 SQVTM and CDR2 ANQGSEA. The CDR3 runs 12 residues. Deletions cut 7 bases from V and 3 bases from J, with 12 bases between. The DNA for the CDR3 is TGCAGCGCTGCCGACAGGAAAGAGACCCAGTACTTC. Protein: CSAADRKETQYF.

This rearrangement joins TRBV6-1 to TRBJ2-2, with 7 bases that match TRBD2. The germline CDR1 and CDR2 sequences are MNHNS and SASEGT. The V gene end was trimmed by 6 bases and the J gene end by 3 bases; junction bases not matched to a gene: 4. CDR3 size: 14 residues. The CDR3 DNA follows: TGTGCCAGCAGGGGAGGGTCGGACACCGGGGAGCTGTTTTTT. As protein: CASRGGSDTGELFF.

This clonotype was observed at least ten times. In DNA form, the CDR3 reads TGTGCCAGCAGCTTACTAGCGGGGGGCGCCTACTTC. Amino acid sequence: CASSLLAGGAYF. V is TRBV11-2 and J is TRBJ2-4; TRBD2 agrees at 11 bases. The CDR3 has 12 residues. Unmatched junction bases numbered 4, after V lost 2 bases and J lost 16 bases. Per germline, CDR1 SGHAT and CDR2 FQNNGV.

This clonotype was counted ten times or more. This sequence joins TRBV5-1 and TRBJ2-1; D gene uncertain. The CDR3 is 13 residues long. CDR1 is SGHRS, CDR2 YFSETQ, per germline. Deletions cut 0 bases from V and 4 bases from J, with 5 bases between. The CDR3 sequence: CASSLDKYNEQFF. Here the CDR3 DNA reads TGCGCCAGCAGCTTGGATAAATACAATGAGCAGTTCTTC.

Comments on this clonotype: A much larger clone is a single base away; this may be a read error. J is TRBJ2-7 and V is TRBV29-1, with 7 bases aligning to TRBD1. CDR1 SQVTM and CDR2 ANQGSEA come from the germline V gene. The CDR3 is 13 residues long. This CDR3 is CSAIGTEAYERYF. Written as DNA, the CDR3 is TGCAGCGCCATTGGGACAGAAGCCTACGAGCGGTACTTC.